Each of the 26 T cell receptor beta chains below was sequenced from the same sample in a study of cytomegalovirus exposure and HLA in healthy donors. The primer mix had 60 Vbeta and 13 Jbeta primers. TCRdb's table, derived via immunoSEQ multiplex PCR, lists solely in-frame clones and lacks some. This sample has approximately 110,000 clones, with roughly 63% found just once. Sequenced sample: PBMCs. The receptors here all came from a woman aged 70-85 years in good health and CMV-seropositive.

The rearrangement joins TRBV5-4 to TRBJ2-3; 7 bases line up with TRBD2. This CDR3 has 15 amino acids. Trimming took 3 bases from V and 3 from J; bases not matched to a gene: 7. CDR1 and CDR2 from the germline V gene are SGHNT and YYREEE (reference sequence). CDR3 residues: CASSWGGGPTDTQYF. As DNA, the CDR3 is TGTGCCAGCAGCTGGGGCGGGGGACCAACAGATACGCAGTATTTT.

This clone was detected a few times. The V call is TRBV5-1, the J call TRBJ1-1; D unresolved. In germline, CDR1 is SGHRS, CDR2 YFSETQ. This CDR3 contains 15 residues. V lost 0 bases, J lost 1 base, and 10 bases lay in between. This chain's CDR3 is CASSLGPNQNTEAFF. The CDR3 DNA sequence: TGCGCCAGCAGCTTGGGTCCTAATCAGAACACTGAAGCTTTCTTT.

As concerns this clone: This same CDR3 is encoded by further DNA sequences in the sample. The CDR3 here is CASSPGLAGGPGELFF. The DNA of the CDR3 is TGCGCCAGCAGCCCTGGACTAGCGGGGGGGCCCGGGGAGCTGTTTTTT. V gene TRBV5-1 combines with J gene TRBJ2-2; 15 positions match TRBD2. The junction had 4 bases not matched to a gene; V was cut back by 4 bases and J by 6 bases. This CDR3 is 16 amino acids long. CDR1 SGHRS and CDR2 YFSETQ come from the germline V gene. Based on the CDR3 plus reference TRBV5-1 and TRBJ2-2, the full variable domain is KAGVTQTPRYLIKTRGQQVTLSCSPISGHRSVSWYQQTPGQGLQFLFEYFSETQRNKGNFPGRFSGRQFSNSRSEMNVSTLELGDSALYLCASSPGLAGGPGELFFGEGSRLTVL.

The rearrangement uses TRBV7-9 and TRBJ2-2; 9 bases fit TRBD2. The CDR3 length is 16 residues. The junction had 11 bases not matched to a gene; V was cut back by 5 bases and J by 7 bases. Germline CDR1 reads SEHNR; CDR2 reads FQNEAQ (reference sequence). The CDR3 bases are TGTGCCAGCAGCCCTTTGGCGGGGGGGCAAGACGGGGAGCTGTTTTTT. Its translation is CASSPLAGGQDGELFF.

The rearrangement joins TRBV7-9 to TRBJ1-4, with 10 bases matching TRBD1. The CDR3 spans 14 residues. The V gene's germline CDR1 is SEHNR and CDR2 FQNEAQ (reference sequence). With V trimmed by 4 bases and J by 7 bases, 3 bases remained unmatched. In DNA form, the CDR3 reads TGTGCCAGCAGCTCGGACAGGGGGGGTGAAAAACTGTTTTTT. Residues: CASSSDRGGEKLFF.

The table lists this clone with a few counts. The rearrangement uses TRBV2 and TRBJ1-5, with D possibly being TRBD1 (5 bases). Looked up from germline, CDR1 is SNHLY and CDR2 is FYNNEI. This CDR3 has 13 amino acids. V lost 6 bases, J lost 3 bases, and 9 bases lay in between. CDR3 amino acids: CASRTRANQPQHF. In nucleotides, the CDR3 is TGTGCCAGCAGAACCAGGGCCAATCAGCCCCAGCATTTT.

In the case of this clone: This sample includes further DNA sequences coding for the same CDR3. The CDR3 nucleotides read TGTGCCAGCAGAAGGGGTAGCACAGATACGCAGTATTTT. It is translated as CASRRGSTDTQYF. The gene calls are TRBV6-5 and TRBJ2-3; TRBD1 is a possible D gene (5 bases). The V end lost 6 bases, the J end lost 0 bases, and 7 bases lay between the germline ends. Germline CDR1 reads MNHEY; CDR2 reads SVGAGI. This CDR3 has 13 residues.

The chain's CDR3 is CAWSVPWPGDQPQHF. The CDR3 coding sequence is TGTGCCTGGAGTGTACCCTGGCCAGGGGACCAGCCCCAGCATTTT. This chain links TRBV30 with TRBJ1-5; D is perhaps TRBD1 (6 bases). The V end was cut by 0 bases, the J end by 7 bases, with 16 bases between. CDR1 and CDR2 from the germline V gene are GTSNPN and SVGIG (reference sequence). The CDR3 has 15 residues.

V and J are TRBV23-1 and TRBJ1-1; the D is unclear. TRBV23-1 is an ORF, and what it does is uncertain. The V end was cut by 3 bases, the J end by 11 bases, with 37 bases between. There are 20 residues in the CDR3. Here the CDR3 DNA reads TGCGCCAGCAGTCAGTCAGGAGGTGAACAGAGGCAAGAACGTTTAGGTTCGGCTTTCTTT. Translating gives CASSQSGGEQRQERLGSAFF.

The gene calls are TRBV5-8 and TRBJ1-1, with D unresolved. Germline V lookup: CDR1 SGHTS, CDR2 YDEGEE. With 1 base removed from V and 4 bases from J, the gap between germline ends came to 8 bases. CDR3 length: 13 residues. The CDR3 protein is CASSLSPITEAFF. As DNA, the CDR3 is TGTGCCAGCAGCTTGAGCCCGATCACTGAAGCTTTCTTT.

In this sample, this clone turned up a few times. Distinct nucleotide sequences in the sample also encode this CDR3. This sequence joins TRBV7-2 and TRBJ2-3; 10 nucleotides line up with TRBD2. The ends lost 4 bases at V and 4 bases at J; junction bases unmatched: 2. This CDR3 is 14 amino acids long. Germline loops: CDR1 SGHTA, CDR2 FQGNSA. The CDR3, as DNA: TGTGCCAGCAGCTCCGGACTAGCGGCAGATACGCAGTATTTT. Amino acid sequence: CASSSGLAADTQYF.

This clone has just a few counts. The V and J genes are TRBV18 and TRBJ1-1; D remains unclear. The germline V gene has CDR1 KGHSH and CDR2 LQKENI. The V gene lost 5 bases and the J gene lost 0 bases, with 7 bases spanning the gap. The CDR3 length is 13 residues. The CDR3 DNA reads TGTGCCAGCTCAGGCAATGTGAACACTGAAGCTTTCTTT. Its protein product is CASSGNVNTEAFF.

This chain uses TRBV4-3 with TRBJ2-2; 11 positions match TRBD1. This CDR3 is 18 amino acids long. Germline values: CDR1 LGHNA, CDR2 YSLEER. The J segment lost 1 base and the V segment lost 3 bases, leaving 7 bases of the junction unmatched. The chain's CDR3 is CASSHGQGAVRNTGELFF. The CDR3 DNA reads as TGCGCCAGCAGCCATGGACAGGGGGCAGTAAGGAACACCGGGGAGCTGTTTTTT.

The chain uses TRBV30 and TRBJ1-2; no firm D call. The germline V gene has CDR1 GTSNPN and CDR2 SVGIG (reference sequence). V lost 2 bases and J 8 bases, leaving 12 bases between the germline ends. This CDR3 has 12 residues. This CDR3 reads CAWSSDLKGYTF. In DNA form, the CDR3 reads TGTGCCTGGAGTTCGGACTTAAAAGGCTACACCTTC. The entire variable domain, with the rest obtained from reference TRBV30 and TRBJ1-2, is as follows: SQTIHQWPATLVQPVGSPLSLECTVEGTSNPNLYWYRQAAGRGLQLLFYSVGIGQISSEVPQNLSASRPQDRQFILSSKKLLLSDSGFYLCAWSSDLKGYTFGSGTRLTVV.

The CDR3 protein is CASSNIAGAGDTQYF. In DNA form, the CDR3 reads TGTGCCAGCAGTAACATAGCGGGGGCAGGAGATACGCAGTATTTT. This sequence joins TRBV6-5 and TRBJ2-3; 9 bases are shared with TRBD2. This CDR3 region has 15 residues. Germline loops: CDR1 MNHEY, CDR2 SVGAGI. V was clipped by 5 bases and J by 5 bases; unmatched bases: 8.

The gene calls are TRBV9 and TRBJ2-2, with D tentatively TRBD1 (6 bases). CDR3 size: 15 residues. The germline gives CDR1 SGDLS, CDR2 YYNGEE. Trimming shortened V by 5 bases and J by 1 base, and 12 bases separated the two germline ends. The CDR3 spells CASSPGHQNTGELFF. CDR3 sequence (DNA): TGTGCCAGCAGTCCGGGACACCAGAACACCGGGGAGCTGTTTTTT. Complete variable domain (other parts from reference TRBV9 and TRBJ2-2): DSGVTQTPKHLITATGQRVTLRCSPRSGDLSVYWYQQSLDQGLQFLIQYYNGEERAKGNILERFSAQQFPDLHSELNLSSLELGDSALYFCASSPGHQNTGELFFGEGSRLTVL.

The chain has TRBV10-3 and TRBJ2-7; 12 bases agree with TRBD2. This CDR3 comprises 13 residues. V shed 6 bases, J shed 6 bases, and the junction held 3 bases outside the gene matches. Germline loops: CDR1 ENHRY, CDR2 SYGVKD. CDR3: CAISRLAGAEQYF. CDR3 nucleotides: TGTGCCATCAGCCGACTAGCGGGGGCCGAGCAGTACTTC.

This chain connects TRBV2 to TRBJ1-5, with 7 bases that match TRBD1. J gave up 4 bases and V 7 bases, and 10 bases lay outside the gene matches. The CDR3 is 15 residues long. Germline assignment: CDR1 SNHLY and CDR2 FYNNEI. CDR3 DNA sequence: TGTGCCAGCACCTCTGGACAGGCGATGAATCAGCCCCAGCATTTT. It specifies CASTSGQAMNQPQHF.

This clone showed up just a few times. The rearrangement joins TRBV6-5 to TRBJ1-2; D not certain. Trimming cost V 2 bases and J 2 bases, with 6 bases left between them. Germline values: CDR1 MNHEY, CDR2 SVGAGI. CDR3 length: 13 amino acids. Here the CDR3 reads CASSYLENYGYTF. Here the CDR3 DNA reads TGTGCCAGCAGTTACCTAGAGAACTATGGCTACACCTTC.

V is TRBV27 and J is TRBJ2-7, with unresolved D. V dropped 0 bases and J dropped 12 bases, with 15 bases sitting between them. Germline V CDR1 and CDR2: MNHEY, SMNVEV (reference sequence). CDR3 size: 13 residues. The CDR3 sequence is CASSLSHLSDSYF. CDR3 DNA: TGTGCCAGCAGTTTATCCCACCTTTCAGATTCGTACTTC.

This clone has more than one count but fewer than ten. V is TRBV6-6 and J is TRBJ1-2, with D possibly matching TRBD1 (6 bases). The germline CDR1 and CDR2 sequences are MNHNY and SVGAGI (reference sequence). The ends were cut back, 4 bases at V and 5 bases at J, with 11 bases in the middle. This CDR3 is 13 amino acids long. CDR3 amino acids: CASSSEGGYGYTF. In DNA, the CDR3 is TGTGCCAGCAGTTCGGAAGGGGGTTATGGCTACACCTTC.

The chain has TRBV2 and TRBJ1-5; perhaps TRBD1 as D (6 bases). This CDR3 is 15 amino acids long. Trimming shortened V by 0 bases and J by 2 bases, and 8 bases separated the two germline ends. Germline values: CDR1 SNHLY, CDR2 FYNNEI. The CDR3 DNA follows: TGTGCCAGCAGTGAAGCCTGGACAGGCAATCAGCCCCAGCATTTT. Translation: CASSEAWTGNQPQHF.

The rearrangement uses TRBV19 and TRBJ1-2, with 8 bases aligning to TRBD1. There are 14 residues in the CDR3. V shed 6 bases, J shed 8 bases, and the junction held 11 bases outside the gene matches. The germline V gene has CDR1 LNHDA and CDR2 SQIVND (reference sequence). CDR3 in amino acids: CASRPTGGTEGYTF. DNA of the CDR3: TGTGCCAGTAGACCTACAGGGGGAACAGAAGGCTACACCTTC.

V usage is TRBV9 and J usage is TRBJ2-7, with TRBD1 matching 7 bases. The germline V gene encodes CDR1 SGDLS and CDR2 YYNGEE. J lost 3 bases, V lost 2 bases, and 11 bases had no gene match. CDR3 length equals 16 residues. CDR3 protein: CASSVSSGGRSYEQYF. The DNA for the CDR3 is TGTGCCAGCAGCGTCTCATCAGGGGGTCGGAGCTACGAGCAGTACTTC.

V gene TRBV6-5 combines with J gene TRBJ1-2; TRBD1 might be the D (5 bases). CDR1 and CDR2 (germline): MNHEY, SVGAGI. The CDR3 has 13 residues. Deletions cut 5 bases from V and 3 bases from J, with 10 bases between. CDR3 sequence (DNA): TGTGCCAGCAGTGCGGCAGGGTACTATGGCTACACCTTC. Translation gives CASSAAGYYGYTF.

The rearrangement links TRBV18 to TRBJ1-1; 10 bases match TRBD1. This CDR3 comprises 14 residues. Germline assignment: CDR1 KGHSH and CDR2 LQKENI. V shed 6 bases, J shed 4 bases, and the junction held 5 bases outside the gene matches. The CDR3 region has the DNA TGTGCCAGCTCCCCGGACAGGGGGGGCACTGAAGCTTTCTTT. Its protein is CASSPDRGGTEAFF. The variable domain in full, with the rest retrieved from reference TRBV18 and TRBJ1-1, is NAGVMQNPRHLVRRRGQEARLRCSPMKGHSHVYWYRQLPEEGLKFMVYLQKENIIDESGMPKERFSAEFPKEGPSILRIQQVVRGDSAAYFCASSPDRGGTEAFFGQGTRLTVV.